This is a list of T cell receptor beta chains from one sample in a study of blood T cell repertoires in COVID-19. The data were produced by immunoSEQ multiplex PCR, yet TCRdb's version contains in-frame clones alone and is incomplete. Of a few hundred thousand clones listed, 70% to 90% are singletons. The source material was PBMCs or T cells enriched from blood (not recorded which). The receptors come from a man aged 30-40 years who had recovered from COVID-19. Each CDR3 is given with its conserved first and last residue. The D gene is left open where the match is weak.

TRBJ2-7	TRBD2	TRBV6-2/TRBV6-3	TGTGCCAGCAGCCTAACCGGGGGGGCAACCTACGAGCAGTACTTC	CASSLTGGATYEQYF
TRBJ1-2	TRBD1	TRBV9	TGTGCCAGCAGCTCCCGACAGGGGGTTTCACGTAACTATGGCTACACCTTC	CASSSRQGVSRNYGYTF
TRBJ1-2	NA	TRBV7-6	TGTGCCAGCAGCCCGCAGGGCTATGGCTACACCTTC	CASSPQGYGYTF
TRBJ2-6	TRBD1	TRBV6-2/TRBV6-3	TGTGCCAGCAGCATAAGACAGGGGGGCTCTGGGGCCAACGTCCTGACTTTC	CASSIRQGGSGANVLTF
TRBJ1-2	NA	TRBV10-3	TGTGCCATCACTAAGAACACAGGGATAGACTATGGCTACACCTTC	CAITKNTGIDYGYTF
TRBJ2-1	NA	TRBV7-2	TGTGCCAGCAGCTTTTTCGGTCAGGGTGTAAATGAGCAGTTCTTC	CASSFFGQGVNEQFF
TRBJ1-2	TRBD1	TRBV4-3	TGCGCCAGCAGCCATTCCAGGGGGCTCAATGGCTACACCTTC	CASSHSRGLNGYTF
TRBJ2-7	TRBD2	TRBV4-1	TGCGCCAGCAGCCAGGGGGCTAGCGGGGCCTACGAGCAGTACTTC	CASSQGASGAYEQYF
TRBJ1-1	NA	TRBV18	TGTGCCAGCTCACCAGCGGAGGGGACTGAAGCTTTCTTT	CASSPAEGTEAFF
TRBJ1-5	TRBD1	TRBV25-1	TGTGCCAGCAGTGATAGACAGGGTCGACAGCCCCAGCATTTT	CASSDRQGRQPQHF